This T cell receptor (beta chain) was recorded in a study of control samples from healthy donors and cancer patients. Libraries were prepared by immunoSEQ multiplex PCR; TCRdb keeps only in-frame clonotypes and omits some of them. This table has more than 65,000 clones, approximately 90% appearing once. The material sequenced was PBMCs. This clonotype originated in a woman aged 55-70 years with head and neck cancer.

Written as DNA, the CDR3 is TGTGCCATCAGTGATCCGGACAATTTACCCACTGAAGCTTTCTTT. This codes for CAISDPDNLPTEAFF. The V call is TRBV10-3, the J call TRBJ1-1; D is perhaps TRBD1 (5 bases). CDR1 is ENHRY and CDR2 is SYGVKD in the germline V gene. Trimming stripped 3 bases from V and 4 bases from J, with 15 bases between. The CDR3 consists of 15 residues.